The rows below give T cell receptor beta chains drawn from one sample of a study of T-cell reconstitution after alpha-beta-depleted transplantation in children. Using its own MiXCR run on the PCR reads, TCRdb lists one record per CDR3 protein. Of more than 550,000 distinct CDR3 sequences listed, approximately 10% are singletons. The source material was PBMCs from the stem cell graft donor, sampled from the stem cell graft. These receptors originate from a human donor who donated a stem cell graft to a child with acute myeloid leukemia. The CDR3 runs from the conserved cysteine through the conserved F or W. The D gene is left open where the match is weak. A row's size may be missing; if present it is once, few, many or a size class.

d_call: .
j_call: TRBJ1-1
v_call: TRBV12-3/TRBV12-4
clone_size: few
cdr3_aa: CASRKGGWEAFF
cdr3_nt: TGTGCCAGCAGAAAAGGGGGTTGGGAAGCTTTCTTT

d_call: .
j_call: TRBJ1-4
v_call: TRBV3-1
clone_size: .
cdr3_aa: CAICLGLGLVTGSNEKLFF
cdr3_nt: TGTGCCATCTGTTTGGGACTGGGATTGGTTACAGGGTCTAATGAAAAACTGTTTTTT

d_call: .
j_call: TRBJ1-5
v_call: TRBV28
clone_size: few
cdr3_aa: CASSLFQDNQPQHF
cdr3_nt: TGTGCCAGCAGTTTATTCCAGGACAATCAGCCCCAGCATTTT

d_call: TRBD1
j_call: TRBJ1-2
v_call: TRBV18
clone_size: .
cdr3_aa: CASSPSGQGDGYTF
cdr3_nt: TGTGCCAGCTCACCGTCGGGACAGGGAGATGGCTACACCTTC

d_call: .
j_call: TRBJ2-3
v_call: TRBV11-2
clone_size: .
cdr3_aa: CASSLGASSSSDTQYF
cdr3_nt: TGTGCCAGCAGCTTGGGTGCTTCAAGCAGCTCAGATACGCAGTATTTT

d_call: TRBD2
j_call: TRBJ2-1
v_call: TRBV4-2
clone_size: .
cdr3_aa: CASSQREGRNNEQFF
cdr3_nt: TGTGCCAGCAGCCAACGGGAGGGTAGAAACAATGAGCAGTTCTTC

d_call: .
j_call: TRBJ1-2
v_call: TRBV6-2/TRBV6-3
clone_size: few
cdr3_aa: CASTAAGDYGYTF
cdr3_nt: TGTGCCAGCACAGCTGCGGGGGACTATGGCTACACCTTC

d_call: TRBD2
j_call: TRBJ2-7
v_call: TRBV5-1
clone_size: once
cdr3_aa: CASSVRGSSYEQYF
cdr3_nt: TGCGCCAGCAGTGTGCGGGGGAGCTCCTACGAGCAGTACTTC

d_call: .
j_call: TRBJ2-2
v_call: TRBV20-1
clone_size: .
cdr3_aa: CSAPPPGSNTGELFF
cdr3_nt: TGCAGTGCTCCCCCACCGGGCAGTAACACCGGGGAGCTGTTTTTT

d_call: TRBD1
j_call: TRBJ2-1
v_call: TRBV20-1
clone_size: many
cdr3_aa: CSASRGQGSFF
cdr3_nt: TGCAGTGCTAGCCGAGGACAGGGGTCGTTCTTC

d_call: .
j_call: TRBJ2-7
v_call: TRBV7-2
clone_size: .
cdr3_aa: CASSQNREVYSEQYF
cdr3_nt: TGTGCCAGCAGCCAGAACAGGGAAGTCTACTCCGAGCAGTACTTC

d_call: .
j_call: TRBJ2-2
v_call: TRBV11-2
clone_size: .
cdr3_aa: CASSPVPQWVSGELFF
cdr3_nt: TGTGCCAGCAGCCCAGTACCCCAGTGGGTCTCCGGGGAGCTGTTTTTT

d_call: TRBD2
j_call: TRBJ2-7
v_call: TRBV12-3/TRBV12-4
clone_size: few
cdr3_aa: CASRMTGTRGYEQYF
cdr3_nt: TGTGCCAGCAGGATGACCGGGACTAGGGGATACGAGCAGTACTTC

d_call: .
j_call: TRBJ1-4
v_call: TRBV9
clone_size: .
cdr3_aa: CASSVGGTNEKLFF
cdr3_nt: TGTGCCAGCAGCGTAGGAGGGACTAATGAAAAACTGTTTTTT

d_call: .
j_call: TRBJ1-1
v_call: TRBV7-2
clone_size: .
cdr3_aa: CASSLKGFGEAFF
cdr3_nt: TGTGCCAGCAGCTTAAAAGGGTTCGGTGAAGCTTTCTTT

d_call: .
j_call: TRBJ2-2
v_call: TRBV20-1
clone_size: many
cdr3_aa: CSARVGGGTGELFF
cdr3_nt: TGCAGTGCCAGAGTGGGAGGCGGCACCGGGGAGCTGTTTTTT

d_call: .
j_call: TRBJ1-1
v_call: TRBV7-9
clone_size: .
cdr3_aa: CASSLDRGQITEAFF
cdr3_nt: TGTGCCAGCAGCTTAGATCGGGGCCAGATCACTGAAGCTTTCTTT

d_call: TRBD2
j_call: TRBJ2-1
v_call: TRBV20-1
clone_size: few
cdr3_aa: CSAILAGGYNEQFF
cdr3_nt: TGCAGTGCCATACTAGCGGGAGGTTACAATGAGCAGTTCTTC

d_call: .
j_call: TRBJ1-1
v_call: TRBV18
clone_size: .
cdr3_aa: CASSPYPEGVTEAFF
cdr3_nt: TGTGCCAGCTCACCTTATCCGGAGGGGGTAACTGAAGCTTTCTTT

d_call: .
j_call: TRBJ2-1
v_call: TRBV7-2
clone_size: many
cdr3_aa: CASSWRGLLYNEQFF
cdr3_nt: TGTGCCAGCAGCTGGAGGGGGCTTCTCTACAATGAGCAGTTCTTC

d_call: .
j_call: TRBJ2-7
v_call: TRBV9
clone_size: few
cdr3_aa: CASSSFQGGEQYF
cdr3_nt: TGTGCCAGCAGCTCCTTTCAAGGCGGGGAGCAGTACTTC

d_call: .
j_call: TRBJ2-1
v_call: TRBV6-1
clone_size: few
cdr3_aa: CASTLGGHNEQFF
cdr3_nt: TGTGCCAGCACCCTAGGGGGTCACAATGAGCAGTTCTTC

d_call: TRBD2
j_call: TRBJ2-1
v_call: TRBV5-1
clone_size: few
cdr3_aa: CASSLEGSGGEQFF
cdr3_nt: TGCGCCAGCAGCTTGGAAGGTAGCGGGGGTGAGCAGTTCTTC

d_call: TRBD1
j_call: TRBJ1-5
v_call: TRBV5-1
clone_size: many
cdr3_aa: CASSLGGTGRNQPQHF
cdr3_nt: TGCGCCAGCAGCTTGGGCGGGACAGGGCGCAATCAGCCCCAGCATTTT

d_call: .
j_call: TRBJ2-3
v_call: TRBV7-2
clone_size: many
cdr3_aa: CASSPELPDTQYF
cdr3_nt: TGTGCCAGCAGCCCCGAATTACCAGATACGCAGTATTTT

d_call: TRBD1
j_call: TRBJ1-1
v_call: TRBV7-8
clone_size: many
cdr3_aa: CASSFGQGWTEAFF
cdr3_nt: TGTGCCAGCAGCTTCGGACAGGGATGGACTGAAGCTTTCTTT

d_call: TRBD1
j_call: TRBJ1-2
v_call: TRBV10-3
clone_size: .
cdr3_aa: CAISPGDSYGYTF
cdr3_nt: TGTGCCATCAGCCCGGGGGACAGTTATGGCTACACCTTC

d_call: .
j_call: TRBJ2-1
v_call: TRBV20-1
clone_size: few
cdr3_aa: CSARDRDSFKQFF
cdr3_nt: TGCAGTGCTAGAGATAGGGACTCCTTCAAGCAGTTCTTC

d_call: TRBD2
j_call: TRBJ2-1
v_call: TRBV24-1
clone_size: .
cdr3_aa: CATSDELAGGRNEQFF
cdr3_nt: TGTGCCACCAGTGACGAACTAGCGGGAGGTCGAAATGAGCAGTTCTTC

d_call: .
j_call: TRBJ2-3
v_call: TRBV4-3
clone_size: many
cdr3_aa: CASSQGTLGGGTDTQYF
cdr3_nt: TGCGCCAGCAGCCAAGGCACACTTGGGGGCGGCACAGATACGCAGTATTTT

d_call: TRBD2
j_call: TRBJ2-1
v_call: TRBV4-3
clone_size: many
cdr3_aa: CASIPGTSGYNEQFF
cdr3_nt: TGCGCCAGCATTCCCGGGACTAGCGGATACAATGAGCAGTTCTTC

d_call: .
j_call: TRBJ2-5
v_call: TRBV6-2/TRBV6-3
clone_size: .
cdr3_aa: CASGGAPQETQYF
cdr3_nt: TGTGCCAGCGGGGGAGCCCCCCAAGAGACCCAGTACTTC

d_call: .
j_call: TRBJ2-7
v_call: TRBV7-2
clone_size: .
cdr3_aa: CASSPGSRAGEQYF
cdr3_nt: TGTGCCAGCAGCCCAGGTAGCAGGGCCGGGGAGCAGTACTTC

d_call: TRBD2
j_call: TRBJ2-1
v_call: TRBV12-3/TRBV12-4
clone_size: .
cdr3_aa: CASSFSGSQFF
cdr3_nt: TGTGCCAGCAGTTTTAGCGGGTCGCAGTTCTTC

d_call: TRBD2
j_call: TRBJ2-3
v_call: TRBV24-1
clone_size: .
cdr3_aa: CATSERLLAGSTDTQYF
cdr3_nt: TGTGCCACCAGTGAACGCTTACTAGCGGGATCCACAGATACGCAGTATTTT

d_call: .
j_call: TRBJ1-1
v_call: TRBV7-9
clone_size: few
cdr3_aa: CASSGAWGTEAFF
cdr3_nt: TGTGCCAGCAGCGGTGCCTGGGGCACTGAAGCTTTCTTT

d_call: TRBD1
j_call: TRBJ1-2
v_call: TRBV30
clone_size: few
cdr3_aa: CAWSVGQGGGGYTF
cdr3_nt: TGTGCCTGGAGTGTCGGACAGGGAGGGGGTGGCTACACCTTC

d_call: .
j_call: TRBJ2-7
v_call: TRBV18
clone_size: .
cdr3_aa: CASSPQGGNGQYF
cdr3_nt: TGTGCCAGCTCACCCCAGGGGGGTAACGGCCAGTACTTC

d_call: TRBD2
j_call: TRBJ2-5
v_call: TRBV20-1
clone_size: few
cdr3_aa: CSASGLAGETQYF
cdr3_nt: TGCAGTGCGTCGGGACTAGCGGGAGAGACCCAGTACTTC

d_call: .
j_call: TRBJ2-3
v_call: TRBV7-9
clone_size: .
cdr3_aa: CASSLRVADTQYF
cdr3_nt: TGTGCCAGCAGCTTAAGAGTCGCGGATACGCAGTATTTT

d_call: TRBD2
j_call: TRBJ2-1
v_call: TRBV9
clone_size: few
cdr3_aa: CASSRGTASGYNEQFF
cdr3_nt: TGTGCCAGCAGCCGCGGAACGGCTAGCGGATACAATGAGCAGTTCTTC

d_call: .
j_call: TRBJ2-2
v_call: TRBV6-1
clone_size: many
cdr3_aa: CASRPAQRENTGELFF
cdr3_nt: TGTGCCAGCAGGCCCGCTCAACGGGAGAACACCGGGGAGCTGTTTTTT